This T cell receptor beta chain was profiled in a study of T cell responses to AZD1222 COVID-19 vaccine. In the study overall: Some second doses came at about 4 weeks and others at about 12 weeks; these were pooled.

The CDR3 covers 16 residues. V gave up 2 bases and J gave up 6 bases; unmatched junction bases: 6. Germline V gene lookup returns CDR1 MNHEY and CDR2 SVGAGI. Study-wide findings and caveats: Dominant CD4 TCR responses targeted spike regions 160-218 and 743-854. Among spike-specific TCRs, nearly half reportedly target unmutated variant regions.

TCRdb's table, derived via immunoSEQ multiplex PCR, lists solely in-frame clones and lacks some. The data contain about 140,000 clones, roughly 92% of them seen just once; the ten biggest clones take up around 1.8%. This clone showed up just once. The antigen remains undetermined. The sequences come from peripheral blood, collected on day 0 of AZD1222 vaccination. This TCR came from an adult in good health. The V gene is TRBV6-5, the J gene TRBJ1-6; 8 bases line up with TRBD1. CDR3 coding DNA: TGTGCCAGCAGTTACAGTATTACAGGGGGTAATTCACCCCTCCACTTT. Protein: CASSYSITGGNSPLHF.